The present T cell receptor beta chain was sequenced within a study of T cell responses to AZD1222 COVID-19 vaccine. Study-level information: Researchers grouped second doses given at about 4 or about 12 weeks into one pool.

A word on this clone: Antigen: not known.

General study findings and limits: Repertoires in all cases were sampled only once the peak T cell response had passed. Spike-specific TCR breadth and depth both grew after two AZD1222 doses.

V was cut by 6 bases and J by 0 bases, with 20 bases left in between. The CDR3 sequence is 17 residues long. Germline assignment: CDR1 LNHDA and CDR2 SQIVND (reference sequence). Assay used: immunoSEQ multiplex PCR; TCRdb lists only in-frame clones, some missing. This table has more than 120,000 clones, approximately 94% appearing once. Sample: peripheral blood, taken on day 0 of AZD1222 vaccination. The chain has TRBV19 and TRBJ2-5; possibly TRBD1 or TRBD2 for D (5 bases each). The receptor comes from an adult in good health. For the CDR3, the DNA is TGTGCCAGTAGAAGGGGAAGAGCGGAGTGGCACCAAGAGACCCAGTACTTC. Translation gives CASRRGRAEWHQETQYF.